This TCR beta chain was recorded in a study of T cells in Graves' hyperthyroidism and ophthalmopathy. For the study at large: Peripheral blood was collected at initial diagnosis, before any treatment.

The sample holds a few counts of this clonotype. Its matching antigen is unknown. Lactation, pregnancy, other autoimmune disease or uncontrolled infection excluded patients. Fresh peripheral blood, around 9.3 ml of it, supplied the PBMCs. Study conclusions and caveats: Ophthalmopathy, which appeared later, was predicted by the model a median around 6.5 months before onset.

From RNA transcripts, TCR beta CDR3 regions were amplified. TCR CDR3 regions were first amplified by RT-PCR with HTBI primers. MiXCR was run by TCRdb on the multiplex PCR reads, yielding one entry per CDR3 protein. The data contain a few hundred thousand distinct CDR3 sequences, 15% to 17% of them singletons. The CDR3 totals 16 residues. Trimming left V 8 bases short and J 0 bases short, with 20 bases between. CDR1 and CDR2 (germline): SNHLY, FYNNEI. The V call is TRBV2, the J call TRBJ2-7; TRBD2 might be the D (6 bases). Sequencing was carried out using blood. This receptor was obtained from a woman aged 25 to 45 with Graves' hyperthyroidism. For the CDR3, the DNA is TGTGCCAGCTATACCCCTCGGGGCGGGAACTCCTACGAGCAGTACTTC. Translated: CASYTPRGGNSYEQYF.